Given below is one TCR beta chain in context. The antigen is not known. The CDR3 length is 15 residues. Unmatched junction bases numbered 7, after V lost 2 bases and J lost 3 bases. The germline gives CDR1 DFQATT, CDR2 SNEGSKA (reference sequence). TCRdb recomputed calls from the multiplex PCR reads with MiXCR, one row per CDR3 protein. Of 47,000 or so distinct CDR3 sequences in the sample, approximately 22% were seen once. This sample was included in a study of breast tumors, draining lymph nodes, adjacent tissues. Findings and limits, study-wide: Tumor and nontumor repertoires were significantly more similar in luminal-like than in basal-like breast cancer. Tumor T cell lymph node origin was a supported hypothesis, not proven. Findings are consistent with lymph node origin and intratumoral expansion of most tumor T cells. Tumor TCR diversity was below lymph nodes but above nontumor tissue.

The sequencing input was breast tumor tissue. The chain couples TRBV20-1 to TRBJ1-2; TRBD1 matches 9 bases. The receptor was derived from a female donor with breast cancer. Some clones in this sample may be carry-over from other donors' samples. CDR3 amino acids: CSARIWTGDDYGYTF. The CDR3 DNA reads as TGCAGTGCTAGAATCTGGACAGGGGATGACTATGGCTACACCTTC.